A single sample is the source of the 12 T cell receptor beta chains below, sequenced in a study of beta chain features in type 1 diabetes. The isolated RNA, all of it, was reverse transcribed, so expressed TCRB transcripts were what got sequenced. Profiled with immunoSEQ multiplex PCR; TCRdb holds only in-frame clones, not every one. There are some 410,000 clones in the sample; about 15% occur only once, and roughly 0.038% lies in the top ten. The sequenced sample consisted of naive CD4+ T cells from blood. Receptors were obtained from a man aged 25 to 40 in good health.

The rearrangement links TRBV5-1 to TRBJ2-7; D possibly corresponds to TRBD1 (6 bases). CDR3 length: 13 residues. V gave up 4 bases and J gave up 4 bases, with 12 bases separating them. The germline V gene encodes CDR1 SGHRS and CDR2 YFSETQ. The CDR3 region has the DNA TGCGCCAGCAGCCCGAGACAGGCTTACGAGCAGTACGTC. This codes for CASSPRQAYEQYV.

The chain couples TRBV14 to TRBJ2-3; D not certain. The ends were cut back, 4 bases at V and 6 bases at J, with 8 bases in the middle. The CDR3 length is 12 residues. CDR1 and CDR2 from the germline V gene are SGHDN and FVKESK. In DNA, the CDR3 is TGTGCCAGCAGCCCCGTCCCCGATACGCAGTATTTT. This sequence encodes CASSPVPDTQYF. Based on the CDR3 plus reference TRBV14 and TRBJ2-3, the full variable domain is EAGVTQFPSHSVIEKGQTVTLRCDPISGHDNLYWYRRVMGKEIKFLLHFVKESKQDESGMPNNRFLAERTGGTYSTLKVQPAELEDSGVYFCASSPVPDTQYFGPGTRLTVL.

The J gene is TRBJ2-5, the V gene TRBV7-2, with TRBD2 identical over 9 bases. The CDR3 runs 17 residues. With V trimmed by 5 bases and J by 0 bases, 10 bases remained unmatched. Germline V gene sequence: CDR1 SGHTA, CDR2 FQGNSA. CDR3 in DNA: TGTGCCAGCAGCCCCTTTGGGGCTAGCGGGGACCAAGAGACCCAGTACTTC. This translates into CASSPFGASGDQETQYF.

This clone has just a few counts. This sequence joins TRBV14 and TRBJ2-7, with 9 bases matching TRBD2. V lost 6 bases and J lost 4; bases outside the gene matches: 13. The germline CDR1 and CDR2 sequences are SGHDN and FVKESK. The CDR3 has 16 amino acids. CDR3 nucleotide sequence: TGTGCCAGCAGGCCCCCCCGTAGCGGGAGTTGGTACGAGCAGTACGTC. It yields the protein CASRPPRSGSWYEQYV.

The chain links TRBV29-1 to TRBJ2-2; TRBD1 agrees at 8 bases. Trimming at V came to 6 bases and at J to 6 bases, leaving 3 bases not matched to a gene. This CDR3 has 12 amino acids. Germline V gives CDR1 SQVTM, CDR2 ANQGSEA. In DNA, the CDR3 is TGCAGCGTCGACAGGGGAGCCGGGGAGCTGTTTTTT. Its translation is CSVDRGAGELFF.

The chain combines TRBV29-1 with TRBJ2-3, with 8 nucleotides matching TRBD2. Germline assignment: CDR1 SQVTM and CDR2 ANQGSEA. There are 15 residues in the CDR3. J was trimmed by 4 bases and V by 6 bases; bases with no gene match: 12. The CDR3 region has the DNA TGCAGCGTCTCCCCGGGGGGGAGACGAGCAGATACGCAGTATTTT. This encodes CSVSPGGRRADTQYF.

CDR3 amino acids: CASSPSGKASTDTQYF. For the CDR3, the DNA is TGTGCCAGCAGCCCTTCCGGAAAAGCTAGCACAGATACGCAGTATTTT. The J gene is TRBJ2-3, the V gene TRBV7-3; D remains unclear. Trimming took off 5 bases at V and 0 bases at J, with 15 bases between the two ends. The length of the CDR3 is 16 residues. Germline V gene lookup returns CDR1 SGHTA and CDR2 FQGTGA.

The chain links TRBV14 to TRBJ2-3; 8 nucleotides line up with TRBD2. Trimming cost V 2 bases and J 3 bases; bases outside gene matches: 4. The germline gives CDR1 SGHDN, CDR2 FVKESK. This CDR3 has 15 amino acids. The CDR3 spells CASSQPGLGTDTQYF. The CDR3 DNA reads TGTGCCAGCAGCCAACCGGGACTAGGTACAGATACGCAGTATTTT.

The table lists this clone with a few counts. The rearrangement uses TRBV11-3 and TRBJ2-2; no definite D call. The V gene lost 3 bases and the J gene lost 6 bases, with 8 bases spanning the gap. This CDR3 comprises 13 residues. The germline V gene encodes CDR1 SGHNT and CDR2 YENEEA. The CDR3 nucleotides are TGTGCCAGCAGCTTTCAGTACGCCGGGGAGCTGTTTTTT. Translation gives CASSFQYAGELFF.

This chain uses TRBV2 with TRBJ2-1; D gene unclear. V dropped 3 bases and J dropped 4 bases, with 7 bases sitting between them. CDR3 length: 13 residues. Germline loops: CDR1 SNHLY, CDR2 FYNNEI. The CDR3 sequence is CASSDLSYNEQFF. The CDR3 DNA reads as TGTGCCAGCAGTGATTTAAGTTACAATGAGCAGTTCTTC.

Here the CDR3 DNA reads TGTGCCAGCAGCGTAACAGGGAGTACCACCGGGGAGCTGTTTTTT. It specifies CASSVTGSTTGELFF. The chain links TRBV9 to TRBJ2-2; D might be TRBD1 (6 bases). The ends were cut back, 1 base at V and 4 bases at J, with 11 bases in the middle. The CDR3 is 15 residues long. Germline V lookup: CDR1 SGDLS, CDR2 YYNGEE.

The gene calls are TRBV9 and TRBJ2-5; 13 bases align to TRBD2. The J segment lost 2 bases and the V segment lost 4 bases, leaving 5 bases of the junction unmatched. CDR3 length equals 16 residues. Germline CDR1 SGDLS, CDR2 YYNGEE. CDR3 protein: CASSKTSGGLQETQYF. CDR3 bases: TGTGCCAGCAGCAAGACTAGCGGGGGGCTACAAGAGACCCAGTACTTC.